The 9 T cell receptor beta chains listed next were all sequenced from one sample in a study of beta chain features in type 1 diabetes. Overall study findings and caveats: Moderately but significantly shorter TCRB CDR3s were found in Type 1 diabetes patients in all four CD4+ subsets.

The entirety of the isolated RNA underwent reverse transcription, so expressed TCRB transcripts were sequenced. Clones were read by immunoSEQ multiplex PCR, and TCRdb kept only the in-frame ones, dropping some. Of 150,000 to 200,000 clones listed, 50% to 70% are singletons. For these receptors, no antigen is known. The material sequenced was naive CD4+ T cells from blood. The origin of the receptors is a man in his thirties or forties with type 1 diabetes.

This clone appeared a few times. This chain uses TRBV14 with TRBJ2-1, with 11 bases aligning to TRBD2. The ends lost 6 bases at V and 10 bases at J; junction bases unmatched: 8. The germline CDR1 and CDR2 sequences are SGHDN and FVKESK. CDR3 length equals 14 residues. CDR3 region: CASSHSGGAREQFF. CDR3 DNA sequence: TGTGCCAGCAGTCATAGCGGGGGGGCCCGGGAGCAGTTCTTC.

The rearrangement uses TRBV7-9 and TRBJ2-5; 7 bases are a match to TRBD2. Per germline, CDR1 SEHNR and CDR2 FQNEAQ (reference sequence). The CDR3 loop spans 14 amino acids. Trimming took 1 base from V and 13 from J; bases not matched to a gene: 12. DNA for the CDR3: TGTGCCAGCAGCTTAGAGCCGACTAGCATCGATACGTACTTC. Amino acid sequence: CASSLEPTSIDTYF. The full variable domain, in which reference TRBV7-9 and TRBJ2-5 provide the parts outside the CDR3, is DTGVSQNPRHKITKRGQNVTFRCDPISEHNRLYWYRQTLGQGPEFLTYFQNEAQLEKSRLLSDRFSAERPKGSFSTLEIQRTEQGDSAMYLCASSLEPTSIDTYFGPGTRLLVL.

This chain uses TRBV5-6 with TRBJ2-1, with TRBD1 matching over 7 bases. This CDR3 region has 17 residues. The V segment lost 0 bases and the J segment 4 bases; nucleotides outside the gene matches: 10. CDR1 SGHDT and CDR2 YYEEEE come from the germline V gene. The CDR3 sequence: CASSLVGGLALYNEQFF. The CDR3 nucleotides read TGTGCCAGCAGCTTGGTAGGGGGCCTGGCCCTATACAATGAGCAGTTCTTC.

J is TRBJ2-2 and V is TRBV5-1, with D hard to call. Trimming pared 3 bases from V and 2 bases from J, leaving 5 bases between. In germline, CDR1 is SGHRS, CDR2 YFSETQ. The CDR3 is made up of 13 amino acids. The CDR3 loop reads CASSSTNTGELFF. CDR3 coding DNA: TGCGCCAGCAGCTCCACCAACACCGGGGAGCTGTTTTTT.

The CDR3 here is CAMGRGDTQYF. In DNA, the CDR3 is TGTGCGATGGGTAGGGGAGATACGCAGTATTTT. The chain couples TRBV5-6 to TRBJ2-3; maybe TRBD1 (5 bases). This CDR3 region has 11 residues. CDR1 is SGHDT, CDR2 YYEEEE, per germline.

The V gene is TRBV7-2, the J gene TRBJ2-7; TRBD1 or TRBD2 may be the D gene (5 bases each). Germline lookup yields CDR1 SGHTA and CDR2 FQGNSA. CDR3 size: 13 residues. Deletions cut 4 bases from V and 5 bases from J, with 12 bases between. The CDR3, as DNA: TGTGCCAGCAGCTCCCCGGGGCCGCACGAGCAGTACTTC. It yields the protein CASSSPGPHEQYF.

The genes are TRBV7-2 and TRBJ2-1, with a possible D match to TRBD1 (5 bases). This CDR3 has 12 residues. The V and J ends lost 3 bases and 5 bases respectively, with 5 bases between them. The germline V gene has CDR1 SGHTA and CDR2 FQGNSA. CDR3 sequence (DNA): TGTGCCAGCAGCTTCAGGGACAATGAGCAGTTCTTC. It codes for CASSFRDNEQFF.

The chain uses TRBV25-1 and TRBJ2-1; TRBD1 might be the D (6 bases). V lost 2 bases and J lost 8, with 19 bases in between. The CDR3 totals 16 residues. The germline gives CDR1 MGHDK, CDR2 SYGVNS. The CDR3 nucleotides are TGTGCCAGCAGTGAAAACAGGGATAGGTTGATTGATGAGCAGTTCTTC. This encodes CASSENRDRLIDEQFF.

The chain recombines TRBV7-7 with TRBJ2-3; D is uncertain. Germline-derived CDR1 and CDR2 are SSHAT and FNYEAQ (reference sequence). The CDR3 is made up of 13 amino acids. V lost 1 base and J 1 base, leaving 3 bases between the germline ends. Here the CDR3 DNA reads TGTGCCAGCAGCTTAGGGGGCACAGATACGCAGTATTTT. This encodes CASSLGGTDTQYF.